Shown below are 21 T cell receptor beta chains from a single sample sequenced in a study of blood T cells in healthy people across ages. Primed by a sample-barcoded 5' primer and a J-beta primer mix, a second PCR proceeded for about 6 to 11 cycles. TCRdb itself ran the 5' RACE reads through MiXCR, one entry per CDR3 protein. This sample has over 1,500,000 distinct CDR3 sequences, with 40% to 55% found just once. Material for sequencing was blood. These receptor sequences come from a woman in her forties in good health.

The chain links TRBV6-2 or TRBV6-3 to TRBJ2-7, with 7 bases aligning to TRBD1. CDR3 length equals 13 residues. Germline assignment: CDR1 MNHEY and CDR2 SVGEGT. V dropped 2 bases and J dropped 5; count of bases not matched to a gene: 3. This CDR3 is CASSYETGNEQYF. The CDR3, as DNA: TGTGCCAGCAGTTACGAGACAGGGAACGAGCAGTACTTC.

The chain recombines TRBV28 with TRBJ2-3; D may be TRBD1 or TRBD2 (5 bases each). This CDR3 has 15 residues. Germline V CDR1 and CDR2: MDHEN, SYDVKM. V lost 7 bases, J lost 1 base, and 15 bases lay in between. The CDR3 DNA reads TGTGCCAGCACGGGTAGGGGACCTGGCACAGATACGCAGTATTTT. Translated, it gives CASTGRGPGTDTQYF.

The CDR3 loop is CSARNGREALYTQYF. CDR3 bases: TGCAGTGCTAGAAACGGGAGGGAGGCGCTGTATACGCAGTATTTT. The chain employs TRBV20-1 and TRBJ2-3; the match to TRBD2 covers 8 bases. This CDR3 has 15 residues. V gave up 2 bases and J gave up 7 bases; unmatched junction bases: 11. Germline CDR1 reads DFQATT; CDR2 reads SNEGSKA (reference sequence).

The gene calls are TRBV20-1 and TRBJ2-3; D ambiguous. CDR3 length: 15 residues. V lost 5 bases and J 2 bases, leaving 17 bases between the germline ends. Germline V lookup: CDR1 DFQATT, CDR2 SNEGSKA (reference sequence). Here the CDR3 reads CSAAEDDGLTDTQYF. The CDR3 DNA follows: TGCAGTGCTGCTGAAGATGACGGCCTCACAGATACGCAGTATTTT.

The chain joins TRBV5-1 to TRBJ2-5, with D possibly matching TRBD2 (6 bases). The DNA end favors TRBJ2-4, so the J call may be wrong. Germline values: CDR1 SGHRS, CDR2 YFSETQ. The CDR3 loop spans 14 amino acids. The chain's CDR3 is CASSYIGGINIQYF. The CDR3 DNA reads TGCGCCAGCAGCTACATCGGGGGAATAAACATTCAGTACTTC.

J is TRBJ2-3 and V is TRBV13, with TRBD2 identical over 11 bases. The CDR3 loop spans 19 amino acids. J was trimmed by 0 bases and V by 4 bases; bases with no gene match: 12. Germline V CDR1 and CDR2: PRHDT, FYEKMQ (reference sequence). Here the CDR3 DNA reads TGTGCCAGCAGCTCTATCGCGGGACTAGCGGTTCTAAGCACAGATACGCAGTATTTT. Its protein is CASSSIAGLAVLSTDTQYF.

The chain has TRBV4-3 and TRBJ2-1; D gene uncertain. The CDR3 sequence is 16 residues long. The germline gives CDR1 LGHNA, CDR2 YSLEER. Trimming removed 0 bases from V and 3 bases from J, with 12 bases in between. CDR3 in amino acids: CASSQDSGLSYNEQFF. In DNA form, the CDR3 reads TGCGCCAGCAGCCAAGATTCAGGCCTAAGCTACAATGAGCAGTTCTTC.

The gene calls are TRBV7-9 and TRBJ2-5; 9 nucleotides agree with TRBD2. The germline V gene encodes CDR1 SEHNR and CDR2 FQNEAQ (reference sequence). This CDR3 is 16 amino acids long. Trimming cost V 0 bases and J 5 bases; bases outside gene matches: 7. CDR3 sequence (DNA): TGTGCCAGCAGCTTAGCTATGGGGACTAGCCGGGAGACCCAGTACTTC. Its protein is CASSLAMGTSRETQYF.

The rearrangement uses TRBV6-5 and TRBJ2-1, with D tentatively TRBD2 (5 bases). Between the trimmed V and J ends, which lost 4 bases and 5 bases, there was a span of 15 bases. Germline-derived CDR1 and CDR2 are MNHEY and SVGAGI. The CDR3 loop spans 15 amino acids. The CDR3 sequence is CASSSLLGYDNEQFF. The CDR3 DNA sequence: TGTGCCAGCAGTTCTTTACTAGGGTATGACAATGAGCAGTTCTTC.

The rearrangement links TRBV20-1 to TRBJ2-5; 10 nucleotides agree with TRBD2. Germline CDR1 DFQATT, CDR2 SNEGSKA (reference sequence). The junction had 12 bases not matched to a gene; V was cut back by 3 bases and J by 5 bases. The CDR3 contains 16 residues. The CDR3 loop reads CSARTPGTSVLETQYF. DNA for the CDR3: TGCAGTGCTAGGACACCAGGGACTAGCGTATTGGAGACCCAGTACTTC.

The CDR3 sequence: CSANLDSYEQYF. The CDR3 DNA sequence: TGCAGTGCTAACTTAGATTCCTACGAGCAGTACTTC. V usage is TRBV20-1 and J usage is TRBJ2-7, with D uncertain. This CDR3 comprises 12 residues. CDR1 and CDR2 (germline): DFQATT, SNEGSKA (reference sequence). Trimming pared 4 bases from V and 1 base from J, leaving 8 bases between.

V gene TRBV25-1 combines with J gene TRBJ1-1; 7 bases line up with TRBD1. V was clipped by 4 bases and J by 7 bases; unmatched bases: 12. The CDR3 totals 15 residues. Germline V CDR1 and CDR2: MGHDK, SYGVNS. The CDR3 region is CASSVTGAGGGEAFF. The CDR3 coding sequence is TGTGCCAGCAGTGTCACAGGGGCTGGAGGGGGTGAAGCTTTCTTT.

This clonotype was counted a few times. The rearrangement links TRBV5-1 to TRBJ2-3; 9 bases line up with TRBD1. Germline CDR1 SGHRS, CDR2 YFSETQ. The V segment lost 0 bases and the J segment 0 bases; nucleotides outside the gene matches: 5. The CDR3 is 17 residues long. The CDR3 loop reads CASSLDRGLLSTDTQYF. Here the CDR3 DNA reads TGCGCCAGCAGCTTGGACAGGGGGCTGTTAAGCACAGATACGCAGTATTTT.

This chain links TRBV13 with TRBJ2-3; the D gene is possibly TRBD1 (6 bases). Germline V gene data show CDR1 as PRHDT and CDR2 as FYEKMQ (reference sequence). The germline V and J ends were trimmed by 7 bases and 0 bases, with 14 bases remaining between them. This CDR3 contains 15 residues. For the CDR3, the DNA is TGTGCCAGCATGAGAACCGGGACAAGCACAGATACGCAGTATTTT. Its translation: CASMRTGTSTDTQYF.

With regard to this clonotype: This may be a read error: a much more frequent sequence differs by one nucleotide. V and J are TRBV7-2 and TRBJ2-7; D remains ambiguous. The V and J ends lost 0 bases and 9 bases respectively, with 9 bases between them. The CDR3 spans 12 residues. Germline CDR1 is SGHTA and CDR2 is FQGNSA. This CDR3 reads CASSLALNGQYF. In DNA form, the CDR3 reads TGTGCCAGCAGCTTAGCGCTAAATGGGCAGTACTTC.

This clonotype turned up a few times. The chain combines TRBV27 with TRBJ2-7; TRBD1 is a possible D gene (6 bases). The CDR3 loop spans 13 amino acids. V was shortened by 8 bases and J by 4 bases, with 15 bases between the two germline ends. The germline V gene encodes CDR1 MNHEY and CDR2 SMNVEV (reference sequence). The CDR3 spells CASRRTAPYEQYF. The CDR3 DNA reads as TGTGCCAGCCGTAGGACAGCGCCGTACGAGCAGTACTTC.

Worth noting for this clonotype: An end of the junction does not agree with germline; a read error may underlie this. V is TRBV5-5 and J is TRBJ1-2; maybe TRBD1 (5 bases). Germline V gene sequence: CDR1 SGHKS, CDR2 YYEKEE (reference sequence). This CDR3 is 12 amino acids long. The CDR3 is CAGSPRRDGYTF. The CDR3 DNA sequence: TGTGCCGGCAGCCCACGCAGGGATGGCTACACCTTC.

Comments on this clonotype: The germline gene is not matched at one end of the junction; a read error may be the cause. The V call is TRBV5-1, the J call TRBJ2-6; D might be TRBD1 (5 bases). The length of the CDR3 is 13 residues. The germline V gene has CDR1 SGHRS and CDR2 YFSETQ. For the CDR3, the DNA is TGCGCCAGCAGGGTCTCTGGGGCCAACGTCCCGACTTTC. It codes for CASRVSGANVPTF.

The V gene is TRBV29-1, the J gene TRBJ2-7; 7 bases are a match to TRBD1. There are 13 residues in the CDR3. V shed 5 bases and J 2 bases; nucleotides not matched to a gene: 6. The germline V gene has CDR1 SQVTM and CDR2 ANQGSEA. The CDR3 DNA reads TGCAGCGTTAAGAGACAGGGACCCTACGAGCAGTACTTC. As protein: CSVKRQGPYEQYF.

This clonotype appeared a few times. The chain has TRBV4-3 and TRBJ1-2; TRBD1 might be the D (5 bases). The CDR3 is made up of 16 amino acids. Trimming shortened V by 0 bases and J by 5 bases, and 16 bases separated the two germline ends. Germline V lookup: CDR1 LGHNA, CDR2 YSLEER. The CDR3 region has the DNA TGCGCCAGCAGCCAAGATTCCGCCCCCGGGGCATATGGCTACACCTTC. Its translation: CASSQDSAPGAYGYTF.

The chain carries TRBV28 and TRBJ2-1, with 9 bases fitting TRBD1. Trimming took 6 bases from V and 2 from J; bases not matched to a gene: 5. CDR1 is MDHEN, CDR2 SYDVKM, per germline. This CDR3 comprises 15 residues. This CDR3 reads CASRGRDRAYNEQFF. CDR3 nucleotide sequence: TGTGCCAGCAGGGGACGGGACAGGGCCTACAATGAGCAGTTCTTC.